This T cell receptor (beta chain) is drawn from a study of CD4 T cells in relation to SARS-CoV-2 and coronaviruses. Study-wide context: Median patient age was almost 40 years, spanning 21 to 72 years. Whole-study findings and limits: No crossreactivity against non-spike viral proteins was tested here.

Points on this clone: Its antigen remains unidentified.

Germline V gene data show CDR1 as LNHDA and CDR2 as SQIVND (reference sequence). The ends lost 6 bases at V and 8 bases at J; junction bases unmatched: 18. The CDR3 sequence is 16 residues long. Clones were sequenced by immunoSEQ multiplex PCR, and TCRdb holds only the in-frame ones, with some missing. Found here are tens of thousands of clones, just over 90% of them singletons; the top ten hold roughly 0.4%. The clonotype was recovered from an adult with COVID-19. The sample taken for sequencing was naive CD4+ T cells from PBMCs. The sample's subset: naive CD4+ T cells isolated by negative enrichment. The chain combines TRBV19 with TRBJ2-7, with 8 positions matching TRBD2. In nucleotides, the CDR3 is TGTGCCAGTAGCCCCATAGCGGGAACCCCAGTTGTGCAGCAGTACTTC. This encodes CASSPIAGTPVVQQYF.